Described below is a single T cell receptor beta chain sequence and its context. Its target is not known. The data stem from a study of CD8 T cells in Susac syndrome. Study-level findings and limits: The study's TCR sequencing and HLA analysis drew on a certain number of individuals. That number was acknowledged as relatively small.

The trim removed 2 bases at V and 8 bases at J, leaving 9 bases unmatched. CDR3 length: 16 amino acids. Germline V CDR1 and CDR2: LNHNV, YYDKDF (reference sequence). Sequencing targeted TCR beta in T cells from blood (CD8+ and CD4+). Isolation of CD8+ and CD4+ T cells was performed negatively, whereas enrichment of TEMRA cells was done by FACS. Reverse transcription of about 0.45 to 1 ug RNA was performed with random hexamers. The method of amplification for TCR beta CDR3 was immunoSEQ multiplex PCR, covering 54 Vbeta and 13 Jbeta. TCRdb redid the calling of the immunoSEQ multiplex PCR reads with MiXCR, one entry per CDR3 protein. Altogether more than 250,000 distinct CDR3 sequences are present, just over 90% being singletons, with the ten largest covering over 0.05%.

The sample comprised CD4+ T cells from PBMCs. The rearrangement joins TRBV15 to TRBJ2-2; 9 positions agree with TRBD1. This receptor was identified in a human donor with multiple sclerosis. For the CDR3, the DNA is TGTGCCACCAGCAGATCGGGGACAGGGACCCGAGGGGAGCTGTTTTTT. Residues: CATSRSGTGTRGELFF. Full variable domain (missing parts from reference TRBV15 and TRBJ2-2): DAMVIQNPRYQVTQFGKPVTLSCSQTLNHNVMYWYQQKSSQAPKLLFHYYDKDFNNEADTPDNFQSRRPNTSFCFLDIRSPGLGDTAMYLCATSRSGTGTRGELFFGEGSRLTVL.